These 20 T cell receptor beta chains were sequenced from one sample in a study of T cell responses to AZD1222 COVID-19 vaccine. Repertoires were generated with immunoSEQ multiplex PCR, while TCRdb's copy carries only in-frame clones and drops some. In the table there are 75,000 to 100,000 clones, roughly 90% of which are singletons. Sequenced here: peripheral blood, sampled on day 0 of AZD1222 vaccination. All receptors come from an adult in good health.

This rearrangement joins TRBV19 to TRBJ1-5; 10 bases align to TRBD1. This CDR3 region has 17 residues. Per the germline V gene, CDR1 is LNHDA and CDR2 is SQIVND (reference sequence). V was pared by 7 bases and J by 5 bases, with 14 bases of the junction left unmatched. The CDR3 spells CASKKSGTGVSDQPQHF. The DNA for the CDR3 is TGTGCCAGTAAAAAAAGTGGGACAGGGGTATCGGATCAGCCCCAGCATTTT. Complete variable domain (other parts from reference TRBV19 and TRBJ1-5): DGGITQSPKYLFRKEGQNVTLSCEQNLNHDAMYWYRQDPGQGLRLIYYSQIVNDFQKGDIAEGYSVSREKKESFPLTVTSAQKNPTAFYLCASKKSGTGVSDQPQHFGDGTRLSIL.

The V call is TRBV24-1, the J call TRBJ2-1; no clear D gene. Trimming removed 1 base from V and 7 bases from J, with 4 bases in between. The length of the CDR3 is 12 residues. Germline V gene sequence: CDR1 KGHDR, CDR2 SFDVKD. CDR3 loop: CATSDFLNEQFF. Here the CDR3 DNA reads TGTGCCACCAGTGATTTCTTGAATGAGCAGTTCTTC.

The chain links TRBV27 to TRBJ2-5; D not resolved. Looked up from germline, CDR1 is MNHEY and CDR2 is SMNVEV (reference sequence). This CDR3 spans 13 amino acids. V lost 6 bases and J 0 bases, leaving 8 bases between the germline ends. DNA for the CDR3: TGTGCCAGCAGATACAGATACCAAGAGACCCAGTACTTC. Protein product: CASRYRYQETQYF.

The chain links TRBV14 to TRBJ1-5; 7 nucleotides align to TRBD1. Germline V gives CDR1 SGHDN, CDR2 FVKESK. This CDR3 contains 14 residues. V trimming: 9 bases; J trimming: 4 bases; junction bases outside the gene matches: 9. The CDR3 sequence is CASRAQGENQPQHF. In DNA form, the CDR3 reads TGTGCCAGTAGAGCCCAGGGGGAAAATCAGCCCCAGCATTTT.

This clone appeared once. The J gene is TRBJ2-2, the V gene TRBV27; 8 bases map to TRBD2. Per the germline V gene, CDR1 is MNHEY and CDR2 is SMNVEV (reference sequence). J was trimmed by 2 bases and V by 1 base; bases with no gene match: 9. CDR3 length: 18 amino acids. The CDR3 loop is CASSLFYPAGDNTGELFF. For the CDR3, the DNA is TGTGCCAGCAGTTTATTTTATCCAGCGGGGGACAACACCGGGGAGCTGTTTTTT.

This clone was counted a few times. The rearrangement links TRBV15 to TRBJ2-1, with TRBD2 matching over 10 bases. CDR3 length equals 15 residues. Trimming at V came to 4 bases and at J to 5 bases, leaving 5 bases not matched to a gene. Germline V gene sequence: CDR1 LNHNV, CDR2 YYDKDF (reference sequence). This CDR3 is CATSKREGLDNEQFF. CDR3 DNA sequence: TGTGCCACCAGCAAGCGGGAGGGCCTTGACAATGAGCAGTTCTTC.

The chain uses TRBV4-1 and TRBJ1-2; the D gene is possibly TRBD1 (5 bases). This CDR3 spans 14 amino acids. V was trimmed by 3 bases and J by 5 bases, leaving 13 bases between them. CDR1 MGHRA and CDR2 YSYEKL come from the germline V gene. CDR3 nucleotide sequence: TGCGCCAGCAGCCAGTTGGGGGTCTCGTATGGCTACACCTTC. This sequence encodes CASSQLGVSYGYTF.

CDR3 residues: CASTVVYEQYF. Written as DNA, the CDR3 is TGTGCCAGCACTGTGGTCTACGAGCAGTACTTC. The chain combines TRBV27 with TRBJ2-7; no clear D. This CDR3 contains 11 residues. Germline CDR1 is MNHEY and CDR2 is SMNVEV (reference sequence). V was pared by 7 bases and J by 3 bases, with 7 bases between.

This clone was observed a single time. Distinct nucleotide sequences in the sample also encode this CDR3. This chain uses TRBV5-4 with TRBJ1-1, with D unresolved. The CDR3 spans 11 residues. Trimming stripped 2 bases from V and 2 bases from J, with 1 base between. In germline, CDR1 is SGHNT, CDR2 YYREEE (reference sequence). CDR3 DNA sequence: TGTGCCAGCAGCTTCAACACTGAAGCTTTCTTT. It translates to CASSFNTEAFF. Full variable domain (remainder filled in from reference TRBV5-4 and TRBJ1-1): ETGVTQSPTHLIKTRGQQVTLRCSSQSGHNTVSWYQQALGQGPQFIFQYYREEENGRGNFPPRFSGLQFPNYSSELNVNALELDDSALYLCASSFNTEAFFGQGTRLTVV.

The rearrangement links TRBV28 to TRBJ2-7; D possibly uses TRBD1 or TRBD2 (6 bases each). Germline V lookup: CDR1 MDHEN, CDR2 SYDVKM. This CDR3 spans 13 amino acids. V dropped 8 bases and J dropped 2 bases, with 13 bases sitting between them. The CDR3 reads CASGGTTTYEQYF. The DNA for the CDR3 is TGTGCCAGCGGCGGGACAACTACCTACGAGCAGTACTTC. The full variable domain, completed using reference TRBV28 and TRBJ2-7, is DVKVTQSSRYLVKRTGEKVFLECVQDMDHENMFWYRQDPGLGLRLIYFSYDVKMKEKGDIPEGYSVSREKKERFSLILESASTNQTSMYLCASGGTTTYEQYFGPGTRLTVT.

The chain is built from TRBV6-2 or TRBV6-3 and TRBJ1-4, with 7 bases matching TRBD1. Germline CDR1 is MNHEY and CDR2 is SVGEGT. Trimming removed 0 bases from V and 3 bases from J; junction bases left unmatched: 1. The CDR3 length is 15 residues. DNA for the CDR3: TGTGCCAGCAGTTACTCCGGGACAGCTAATGAAAAACTGTTTTTT. Amino acid sequence: CASSYSGTANEKLFF.

This clone showed up just once. V gene TRBV11-2 combines with J gene TRBJ2-3; D gene unclear. Germline loops: CDR1 SGHAT, CDR2 FQNNGV. This CDR3 comprises 12 residues. The V and J ends lost 4 bases and 3 bases respectively, with 5 bases between them. CDR3 sequence reads: CASSYYTDTQYF. As DNA, the CDR3 is TGTGCCAGCAGCTATTATACAGATACGCAGTATTTT.

The chain couples TRBV4-1 to TRBJ1-4; D is perhaps TRBD1 (5 bases). The V end was cut by 1 base, the J end by 7 bases, with 7 bases between. Germline CDR1 is MGHRA and CDR2 is YSYEKL. The CDR3 is made up of 13 amino acids. For the CDR3, the DNA is TGCGCCAGCAGCCAAGTGGACACTGAAAAACTGTTTTTT. Encoded protein: CASSQVDTEKLFF.

The gene calls are TRBV7-8 and TRBJ1-3; D remains unclear. The CDR3 is 15 residues long. The germline V gene encodes CDR1 SGHVS and CDR2 FQNEAQ. V was pared by 3 bases and J by 0 bases, with 9 bases between. The CDR3 reads CASSFTADSGNTIYF. The CDR3 DNA sequence: TGTGCCAGCAGCTTTACAGCCGACTCTGGAAACACCATATATTTT.

This clone was observed a single time. V and J are TRBV5-1 and TRBJ2-5; TRBD1 matches at 7 bases. The V gene's germline CDR1 is SGHRS and CDR2 YFSETQ. V was pared by 3 bases and J by 5 bases, with 7 bases of the junction left unmatched. The CDR3 consists of 14 residues. In DNA, the CDR3 is TGCGCCAGCAGCTCGGACAGGTCGCTCGAGACCCAGTACTTC. Translating it yields CASSSDRSLETQYF.

The chain links TRBV29-1 to TRBJ2-3; the D gene could be TRBD1 or TRBD2 (7 bases each). There are 14 residues in the CDR3. Germline V gene data show CDR1 as SQVTM and CDR2 as ANQGSEA. The V end was cut by 6 bases, the J end by 4 bases, with 17 bases between. The CDR3 nucleotides read TGCAGCGTAGAGCAGGGGGGGCGGGCAGATACGCAGTATTTT. Protein product: CSVEQGGRADTQYF.

The V and J genes are TRBV13 and TRBJ2-7; no firm D call. Deletions cut 0 bases from V and 9 bases from J, with 15 bases between. In germline, CDR1 is PRHDT, CDR2 FYEKMQ (reference sequence). There are 14 residues in the CDR3. The CDR3 DNA sequence: TGTGCCAGCAGCTTAGGGGAGACTCCTTTTGCGCAGTACTTC. This encodes CASSLGETPFAQYF.

The chain employs TRBV5-8 and TRBJ1-4, with 8 bases that match TRBD1. Trimming took 4 bases from V and 5 from J; bases not matched to a gene: 4. This CDR3 has 14 residues. Germline CDR1 is SGHTS and CDR2 is YDEGEE. CDR3 nucleotides: TGTGCCAGCAGCCAAGACAGGGGAAATGAAAAACTGTTTTTT. Translating gives CASSQDRGNEKLFF.

This sequence joins TRBV4-2 and TRBJ2-7, with 9 positions matching TRBD2. From germline, CDR1 is LGHNA and CDR2 YNFKEQ. The CDR3 spans 15 residues. V lost 4 bases to trimming and J lost 3 bases; unmatched junction nucleotides: 7. CDR3 bases: TGTGCCAGCAGCCGAGAGGCGGGAGGGGACTACGAGCAGTACTTC. It specifies CASSREAGGDYEQYF.

The chain couples TRBV23-1 to TRBJ2-1; 8 bases match TRBD1. TRBV23-1 is an open reading frame, and its role is uncertain. CDR3 length: 20 residues. V trimming: 0 bases; J trimming: 6 bases; junction bases outside the gene matches: 19. The DNA for the CDR3 is TGCGCCAGCAGTCAATCGGTCGGGCAGGGGGCTCACGGTTCGGGCAATGAGCAGTTCTTC. Its translation: CASSQSVGQGAHGSGNEQFF.